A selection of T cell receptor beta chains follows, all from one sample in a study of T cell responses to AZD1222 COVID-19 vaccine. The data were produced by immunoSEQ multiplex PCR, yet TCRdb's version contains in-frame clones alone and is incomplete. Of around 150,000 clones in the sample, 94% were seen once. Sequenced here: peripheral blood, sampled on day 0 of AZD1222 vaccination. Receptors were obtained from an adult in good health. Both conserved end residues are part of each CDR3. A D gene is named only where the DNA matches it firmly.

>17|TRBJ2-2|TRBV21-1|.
CASSKVRLALHTGELFF
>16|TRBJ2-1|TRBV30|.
CAWSAGRLSSYNEQFF
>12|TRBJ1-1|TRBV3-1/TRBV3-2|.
CASSLPNTEAFF
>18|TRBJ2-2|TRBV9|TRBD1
CASSVTGQGSFYTGELFF
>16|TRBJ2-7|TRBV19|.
CASSSGQAGEGYEQYF
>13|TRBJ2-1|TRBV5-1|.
CASSFDLYNEQFF
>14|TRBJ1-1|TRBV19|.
CASSRTREIGEAFF
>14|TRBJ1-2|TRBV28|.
CASSSGQSPYGYTF
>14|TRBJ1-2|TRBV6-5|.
CASRPPGGNYGYTF
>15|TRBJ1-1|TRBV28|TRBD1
CASSLRQGGIPEAFF
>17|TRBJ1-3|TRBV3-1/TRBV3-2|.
CASSQDQNSLSGNTIYF